The TCR beta chain described here comes from a study of identical twins. TCRdb reanalysed the 5' RACE reads using MiXCR and keeps one entry per CDR3 protein. The data hold roughly 770,000 distinct CDR3 sequences, with roughly 18% observed a single time. Germline V gene lookup returns CDR1 DFQATT and CDR2 SNEGSKA (reference sequence). There are 12 residues in the CDR3. These sequences were also reported in another study, on T cells expressing NK-cell markers.

The sample comprised PBMCs. This TCR was sampled from a woman aged 18 to 35 in good health. This chain connects TRBV20-1 to TRBJ2-3; weak D call: TRBD1 (5 bases). This CDR3 reads CSWGPNTDTQYF. CDR3 sequence (DNA): TGCAGCTGGGGCCCAAACACAGATACGCAGTATTTT.